This T cell receptor (beta chain) was recovered during a study of OX40 agonist ivuxolimab in advanced cancers. Broader study findings: Averaging showed that CD8+ T cells had more expanded clones than CD4+ did. Partial responders dosed at 0.1-3.0 mg/kg displayed clonal expansion ranking among the lowest. Doses of 0.1 to 3.0 mg/kg were accompanied by clonal expansion of CD4+ and CD8+ blood T cells by week 6.

CDR1 and CDR2 (germline): SQVTM, ANQGSEA. The V and J ends lost 4 bases and 10 bases respectively, with 10 bases between them. The CDR3 spans 11 residues. Remarks on this clone: The antigen is undetermined.

The assay was immunoSEQ multiplex PCR, and TCRdb's table has in-frame clones only and misses some. The table includes 60,000 to 70,000 clones, nearly 90% detected once. The clonotype comes from an adult with an advanced solid tumor such as melanoma, head and neck, liver or kidney cancer. The sequenced sample was CD4+ or CD8+ T cells sorted from blood, obtained in a trial of the OX40 agonist ivuxolimab. The V call is TRBV29-1, the J call TRBJ2-2, with D unclear. The CDR3 here is CSVGLAEELFF. CDR3 coding DNA: TGCAGCGTTGGGTTAGCTGAGGAGCTGTTTTTT.